One and the same sample provided the 27 T cell receptor beta chains below, sequenced in a study of blood T cell repertoires in COVID-19. Profiling relied on immunoSEQ multiplex PCR, and the TCRdb table lists in-frame clones only, not all of them. The repertoire holds about 320,000 clones, with more than 90% as singletons. Sequencing was performed on PBMCs or T cells enriched from blood (not recorded which). These receptors came from a woman between 25 and 40 years old who had been exposed to COVID-19.

The J gene is TRBJ1-6, the V gene TRBV7-2; D uncertain. V shed 6 bases and J shed 4 bases, with 10 bases lying between them. The CDR3 contains 14 residues. From germline, CDR1 is SGHTA and CDR2 FQGNSA. CDR3 DNA sequence: TGTGCCAGCAGTTACCGGGATTATAATTCACCCCTCCACTTT. This codes for CASSYRDYNSPLHF.

The chain combines TRBV19 with TRBJ1-2; 8 nucleotides line up with TRBD1. CDR3 length: 14 residues. With 4 bases clipped from V and 4 bases from J, the junction kept 5 bases outside the gene matches. Germline lookup yields CDR1 LNHDA and CDR2 SQIVND (reference sequence). The CDR3 sequence is CASSTAGTGYGYTF. CDR3 nucleotide sequence: TGTGCCAGTAGTACTGCCGGGACAGGCTATGGCTACACCTTC. The full variable domain, completed using reference TRBV19 and TRBJ1-2, is DGGITQSPKYLFRKEGQNVTLSCEQNLNHDAMYWYRQDPGQGLRLIYYSQIVNDFQKGDIAEGYSVSREKKESFPLTVTSAQKNPTAFYLCASSTAGTGYGYTFGSGTRLTVV.

The V and J genes are TRBV2 and TRBJ1-1, with a weak D call TRBD1 (6 bases). Germline V lookup: CDR1 SNHLY, CDR2 FYNNEI. There are 12 residues in the CDR3. V lost 6 bases and J lost 5, with 10 bases in between. The CDR3 loop reads CASSTGMTEAFF. CDR3 nucleotide sequence: TGTGCCAGCAGCACAGGGATGACTGAAGCTTTCTTT.

CDR3 loop: CASSVNYQETQYF. Written as DNA, the CDR3 is TGTGCCAGCAGTGTGAACTATCAAGAGACCCAGTACTTC. The chain links TRBV2 to TRBJ2-5, with D unclear. This CDR3 has 13 residues. Per the germline V gene, CDR1 is SNHLY and CDR2 is FYNNEI. Trimming stripped 4 bases from V and 2 bases from J, with 8 bases between.

The rearrangement joins TRBV10-3 to TRBJ1-5; TRBD1 aligns across 9 bases. The junction had 5 bases not matched to a gene; V was cut back by 10 bases and J by 4 bases. Per germline, CDR1 ENHRY and CDR2 SYGVKD. The CDR3 consists of 13 residues. The CDR3 loop reads CASRQGGNQPQHF. CDR3 sequence (DNA): TGTGCCAGCCGACAGGGGGGAAATCAGCCCCAGCATTTT.

The J gene is TRBJ2-5, the V gene TRBV13; 11 nucleotides line up with TRBD2. The CDR3 has 15 amino acids. Unmatched junction bases numbered 9, after V lost 7 bases and J lost 5 bases. Germline lookup yields CDR1 PRHDT and CDR2 FYEKMQ (reference sequence). The CDR3 loop is CASTDASGGFETQYF. CDR3 sequence (DNA): TGTGCCAGCACCGACGCTAGCGGGGGGTTCGAGACCCAGTACTTC.

CDR3 sequence reads: CASTDANGVNYGYTF. The CDR3 DNA follows: TGTGCCAGCACCGATGCGAACGGGGTTAACTATGGCTACACCTTC. The chain has TRBV6-5 and TRBJ1-2, with D unclear. This CDR3 has 15 amino acids. The germline V and J ends were trimmed by 7 bases and 1 base, with 16 bases remaining between them. Looked up from germline, CDR1 is MNHEY and CDR2 is SVGAGI.

This clone was found once. A junction boundary mismatches the germline segment, possibly from a read error. The genes are TRBV5-1 and TRBJ2-2; either TRBD1 or TRBD2 may supply D (6 bases each). The CDR3 runs to 15 residues. Germline V gene sequence: CDR1 SGHRS, CDR2 YFSETQ. CDR3 DNA sequence: TGCGCCAGCAGTTTGGGGGGCTCAAACACCGGGGAGCTGTTTTTT. Translating it yields CASSLGGSNTGELFF.

The CDR3 coding sequence is TGTGCCAGCAGCCAAGTTAGAGGGGGTGAAGCTTTCTTT. Its translation: CASSQVRGGEAFF. V and J are TRBV14 and TRBJ1-1; D may be TRBD1 (6 bases). The V gene lost 1 base and the J gene lost 7 bases, with 10 bases spanning the gap. Per the germline V gene, CDR1 is SGHDN and CDR2 is FVKESK. The CDR3 loop spans 13 amino acids. The full variable domain, completed using reference TRBV14 and TRBJ1-1, is EAGVTQFPSHSVIEKGQTVTLRCDPISGHDNLYWYRRVMGKEIKFLLHFVKESKQDESGMPNNRFLAERTGGTYSTLKVQPAELEDSGVYFCASSQVRGGEAFFGQGTRLTVV.

The V call is TRBV18, the J call TRBJ1-2; 9 positions agree with TRBD1. From germline, CDR1 is KGHSH and CDR2 LQKENI. This CDR3 has 13 amino acids. V was clipped by 0 bases and J by 7 bases; unmatched bases: 0. CDR3 residues: CASSPPDRGGYTF. The CDR3, as DNA: TGTGCCAGCTCACCACCGGACAGGGGTGGCTACACCTTC.

The chain carries TRBV5-6 and TRBJ1-2; D is unclear. Trimming shortened V by 6 bases and J by 1 base, and 19 bases separated the two germline ends. This CDR3 is built from 16 residues. The germline CDR1 and CDR2 sequences are SGHDT and YYEEEE. The CDR3 region is CASITTRTTLNYGYTF. In DNA form, the CDR3 reads TGTGCCAGCATCACGACTAGGACGACCCTTAACTATGGCTACACCTTC.

This CDR3 reads CASSVGLGDRTGNTIYF. CDR3 sequence (DNA): TGCGCCAGCAGCGTGGGGTTGGGTGACAGGACTGGAAACACCATATATTTT. The chain uses TRBV5-1 and TRBJ1-3, with D maybe TRBD1 (6 bases). Trimming removed 4 bases from V and 2 bases from J, with 19 bases in between. This CDR3 is built from 17 residues. CDR1 SGHRS and CDR2 YFSETQ come from the germline V gene.

The chain uses TRBV4-1 and TRBJ1-2, with D possibly matching TRBD1 (6 bases). This CDR3 comprises 16 residues. The V gene's germline CDR1 is MGHRA and CDR2 YSYEKL. V was shortened by 4 bases and J by 4 bases, with 19 bases between the two germline ends. CDR3 sequence (DNA): TGCGCCAGCAGCCCGACGGGGACAAGCCCGTTCTATGGCTACACCTTC. Its protein product is CASSPTGTSPFYGYTF.

The chain uses TRBV5-1 and TRBJ2-3, with TRBD2 matching over 9 bases. The V gene's germline CDR1 is SGHRS and CDR2 YFSETQ. CDR3 length: 15 residues. V trimming: 5 bases; J trimming: 4 bases; junction bases outside the gene matches: 8. This CDR3 is CASSPMRGGPDTQYF. CDR3 nucleotide sequence: TGCGCCAGCAGTCCCATGCGGGGGGGCCCAGATACGCAGTATTTT. Based on the CDR3 plus reference TRBV5-1 and TRBJ2-3, the full variable domain is KAGVTQTPRYLIKTRGQQVTLSCSPISGHRSVSWYQQTPGQGLQFLFEYFSETQRNKGNFPGRFSGRQFSNSRSEMNVSTLELGDSALYLCASSPMRGGPDTQYFGPGTRLTVL.

The DNA for the CDR3 is TGTGCCAGCAGCGTAGCTACAGGTGCCACCGGGGAGCTGTTTTTT. This gives the protein CASSVATGATGELFF. The V gene is TRBV9, the J gene TRBJ2-2, with D perhaps matching TRBD1 (5 bases). The CDR3 spans 15 residues. Germline V gene lookup returns CDR1 SGDLS and CDR2 YYNGEE. The V end was cut by 0 bases, the J end by 4 bases, with 10 bases between. Supplemented by reference TRBV9 and TRBJ2-2, the full variable domain reads DSGVTQTPKHLITATGQRVTLRCSPRSGDLSVYWYQQSLDQGLQFLIQYYNGEERAKGNILERFSAQQFPDLHSELNLSSLELGDSALYFCASSVATGATGELFFGEGSRLTVL.

The V call is TRBV5-1, the J call TRBJ1-1, with D perhaps matching TRBD1 (6 bases). Germline-derived CDR1 and CDR2 are SGHRS and YFSETQ. V lost 4 bases to trimming and J lost 1 base, with 17 bases between them. The CDR3 spans 16 residues. Here the CDR3 DNA reads TGCGCCAGCAGCACGCGCCCACAGGGCGCGAACACTGAAGCTTTCTTT. Protein product: CASSTRPQGANTEAFF.

CDR3 in amino acids: CSVAGQGHLNNEKLFF. CDR3 sequence (DNA): TGCAGCGTGGCGGGACAGGGACACTTAAATAATGAAAAACTGTTTTTT. This chain links TRBV29-1 with TRBJ1-4; the match to TRBD1 covers 9 bases. This CDR3 region has 16 residues. J gave up 4 bases and V 6 bases, and 12 bases lay outside the gene matches. Germline-derived CDR1 and CDR2 are SQVTM and ANQGSEA.

The chain links TRBV7-2 to TRBJ1-5; 7 bases line up with TRBD1. CDR3 length equals 15 residues. V lost 5 bases and J lost 7; bases outside the gene matches: 11. CDR1 and CDR2 (germline): SGHTA, FQGNSA. CDR3 in amino acids: CASSVYRGRDQPQHF. The CDR3 DNA reads TGTGCCAGCAGCGTATATAGGGGGCGAGACCAGCCCCAGCATTTT.

The genes are TRBV7-9 and TRBJ2-7; D might be TRBD2 (6 bases). Between the trimmed V and J ends, which lost 5 bases and 4 bases, there was a span of 15 bases. This CDR3 is 14 amino acids long. Germline loops: CDR1 SEHNR, CDR2 FQNEAQ (reference sequence). The CDR3: CASSLGLGGYEQYF. CDR3 DNA: TGTGCCAGCAGCCTCGGGCTGGGGGGTTACGAGCAGTACTTC.

The V and J genes are TRBV11-1 and TRBJ2-3, with D tentatively TRBD1 (5 bases). CDR1 and CDR2 (germline): SGHAT, FQDESV (reference sequence). The CDR3 consists of 12 residues. V was shortened by 4 bases and J by 5 bases, with 7 bases between the two germline ends. The CDR3, as DNA: TGTGCCAGCAGCTGGACAAGAGATACGCAGTATTTT. Its protein product is CASSWTRDTQYF.

The rearrangement uses TRBV6-4 and TRBJ2-5; 8 bases are shared with TRBD2. The CDR3 has 14 amino acids. J was trimmed by 5 bases and V by 1 base; bases with no gene match: 3. CDR1 MRHNA and CDR2 SNTAGT come from the germline V gene. The CDR3 spells CASSDWASGETQYF. CDR3 coding DNA: TGTGCCAGCAGTGACTGGGCTAGCGGGGAGACCCAGTACTTC.

This clone has a single count. This chain uses TRBV3-1 (or the pseudogene TRBV3-2) with TRBJ1-4, with TRBD1 as a possible D gene (6 bases). Deletions cut 1 base from V and 8 bases from J, with 14 bases between. The V gene's germline CDR1 is LGHDT and CDR2 YNNKEL (reference sequence). The CDR3 sequence is 15 residues long. The CDR3: CASSQGTGREEKLFF. The CDR3 DNA sequence: TGTGCCAGCAGCCAAGGAACAGGGAGAGAGGAAAAACTGTTTTTT.

The chain carries TRBV7-2 and TRBJ2-7; 7 nucleotides agree with TRBD1. The length of the CDR3 is 14 residues. Germline V CDR1 and CDR2: SGHTA, FQGNSA. Unmatched junction bases numbered 3, after V lost 4 bases and J lost 0 bases. The CDR3, as DNA: TGTGCCAGCAGCTCGACAGGGTACTCCTACGAGCAGTACTTC. It translates to CASSSTGYSYEQYF.

This sequence joins TRBV5-1 and TRBJ2-1; TRBD1 matches 7 bases. Per the germline V gene, CDR1 is SGHRS and CDR2 is YFSETQ. There are 15 residues in the CDR3. V shed 3 bases, J shed 4 bases, and the junction held 7 bases outside the gene matches. In DNA, the CDR3 is TGCGCCAGCAGCTGGACAGGAGACACTTACAATGAGCAGTTCTTC. Its protein is CASSWTGDTYNEQFF.

This rearrangement joins TRBV5-1 to TRBJ2-5, with a weak D call TRBD1 (6 bases). The CDR3 sequence is 15 residues long. V was clipped by 10 bases and J by 5 bases, with 24 bases between them. Germline V gene data show CDR1 as SGHRS and CDR2 as YFSETQ. The CDR3 region has the DNA TGCGCCTCTTTCCCAACCCAGGGGCATGGTGAGACCCAGTACTTC. It specifies CASFPTQGHGETQYF.

V usage is TRBV14 and J usage is TRBJ1-2; possible D gene TRBD1, 6 bases. This CDR3 is 15 amino acids long. The germline gives CDR1 SGHDN, CDR2 FVKESK. Trimming cost V 4 bases and J 0 bases, with 12 bases left between them. The CDR3 DNA follows: TGTGCCAGCAGCCTCTTACAGGGATCTAACTATGGCTACACCTTC. This gives the protein CASSLLQGSNYGYTF.

This clone came up a few times. The V gene is TRBV9, the J gene TRBJ1-5; possible D gene TRBD1, 5 bases. The germline V and J ends were trimmed by 4 bases and 5 bases, with 16 bases remaining between them. CDR1 is SGDLS and CDR2 is YYNGEE in the germline V gene. The CDR3 contains 15 residues. CDR3 nucleotides: TGTGCCAGCAGCCCTCCCCAGGGAGGGGATCAGCCCCAGCATTTT. Its translation is CASSPPQGGDQPQHF.